A selection of T cell receptor beta chains follows, all from one sample in a study of PD-1 blockade in classical Hodgkin lymphoma. Some clones are missing from TCRdb's copy, which holds only in-frame ones; the method was immunoSEQ multiplex PCR. Counted here are around 34,000 clones, 75% to 95% occurring once; the ten biggest clones make up more than 0.2%. This sample comprised CD4+ T cells from blood, obtained at baseline. These receptors came from a human donor with classical Hodgkin lymphoma. Each CDR3 is given with its conserved first and last residue. Each record gives: clone size, D gene, V gene, J gene, CDR3 DNA, CDR3 protein. A D gene is named only where the DNA matches it firmly. A clone size is listed for some rows: how often the clone was seen (once, few, many), or a class if it is expanded.

clone size: NA; D gene: NA; V gene: TRBV9; J gene: TRBJ2-7; CDR3 DNA: TGTGCCAGCAGCCCCCCGGACTACTCCTACGAGCAGTACTTC; CDR3 protein: CASSPPDYSYEQYF
clone size: NA; D gene: TRBD1; V gene: TRBV9; J gene: TRBJ1-5; CDR3 DNA: TGTGCCAGCAGCGGAGGGACAGGGGACTATAGCAATCAGCCCCAGCATTTT; CDR3 protein: CASSGGTGDYSNQPQHF
clone size: NA; D gene: TRBD1; V gene: TRBV19; J gene: TRBJ1-4; CDR3 DNA: TGTGCCAGTAGTGGGGCTGGGACAGGGGATGGTGAAAAACTGTTTTTT; CDR3 protein: CASSGAGTGDGEKLFF
clone size: NA; D gene: TRBD1; V gene: TRBV19; J gene: TRBJ2-1; CDR3 DNA: TGTGCCAGTAGTACCCCAGGGGGTAACAATGAGCAGTTCTTC; CDR3 protein: CASSTPGGNNEQFF
clone size: NA; D gene: TRBD1; V gene: TRBV30; J gene: TRBJ1-4; CDR3 DNA: TGTGCCTGGGGAAGGACAGGGGTTGGCGAAAAACTGTTTTTT; CDR3 protein: CAWGRTGVGEKLFF
clone size: NA; D gene: TRBD2; V gene: TRBV6-4; J gene: TRBJ2-3; CDR3 DNA: TGTGCCAGCAGTGCCCTAGCGGCGTCAGATACGCAGTATTTT; CDR3 protein: CASSALAASDTQYF
clone size: NA; D gene: NA; V gene: TRBV6-4; J gene: TRBJ2-1; CDR3 DNA: TGTGCCAGCAGTGAGGTGGATAGCAAGAATGAGCAGTTCTTC; CDR3 protein: CASSEVDSKNEQFF
clone size: NA; D gene: NA; V gene: TRBV7-9; J gene: TRBJ1-2; CDR3 DNA: TGTGCCAGCAGCCCGGGGGGGGGCTTGGGCTATGGCTACACCTTC; CDR3 protein: CASSPGGGLGYGYTF
clone size: NA; D gene: NA; V gene: TRBV6-1; J gene: TRBJ1-5; CDR3 DNA: TGTGCCAGCCGTCAGCCCCAGCATTTT; CDR3 protein: CASRQPQHF
clone size: NA; D gene: NA; V gene: TRBV6-1; J gene: TRBJ1-1; CDR3 DNA: TGTGCCAGCAGTCCCGGGGGAGTACCCACTGAAGCTTTCTTT; CDR3 protein: CASSPGGVPTEAFF
clone size: NA; D gene: TRBD2; V gene: TRBV7-6; J gene: TRBJ2-1; CDR3 DNA: TGTGCCACTCAGGAGCGGGGAAGCTCCTACAATGAGCAGTTCTTC; CDR3 protein: CATQERGSSYNEQFF
clone size: NA; D gene: NA; V gene: TRBV10-3; J gene: TRBJ2-7; CDR3 DNA: TGTGCCATCAGTGAAAGGAGCGGCACCTACGAGCAGTACTTC; CDR3 protein: CAISERSGTYEQYF
clone size: NA; D gene: NA; V gene: TRBV19; J gene: TRBJ2-1; CDR3 DNA: TGTGCCAGTACTTTTTCCCGGCACCCTTACAATGAGCAGTTCTTC; CDR3 protein: CASTFSRHPYNEQFF
clone size: NA; D gene: NA; V gene: TRBV19; J gene: TRBJ1-1; CDR3 DNA: TGTGCCAGTAGTATCTTGCGGAGCACTGAAGCTTTCTTT; CDR3 protein: CASSILRSTEAFF
clone size: NA; D gene: TRBD1; V gene: TRBV7-9; J gene: TRBJ2-5; CDR3 DNA: TGTGCCAGCAGCCAAAAACGGACAGGGGGCGTAGAGACCCAGTACTTC; CDR3 protein: CASSQKRTGGVETQYF
clone size: NA; D gene: NA; V gene: TRBV6-6; J gene: TRBJ1-2; CDR3 DNA: TGTGCCAGCAGTCAACAGGGATTTGGCTACACCTTC; CDR3 protein: CASSQQGFGYTF
clone size: NA; D gene: NA; V gene: TRBV5-4; J gene: TRBJ1-2; CDR3 DNA: TGTGCCAGCAGCGACGGATATGGCTACACCTTC; CDR3 protein: CASSDGYGYTF
clone size: NA; D gene: TRBD2; V gene: TRBV7-9; J gene: TRBJ2-1; CDR3 DNA: TGTGCCAGCAGCGGACTTAATAGCGGGGGCTCCTACAATGAGCAGTTCTTC; CDR3 protein: CASSGLNSGGSYNEQFF
clone size: few; D gene: TRBD2; V gene: TRBV2; J gene: TRBJ2-7; CDR3 DNA: TGTGCCAGCAGGGGGACTAGCGGGAGCCGAGTGGACTTC; CDR3 protein: CASRGTSGSRVDF
clone size: few; D gene: NA; V gene: TRBV11-2; J gene: TRBJ1-2; CDR3 DNA: TGTGCCAGCAGGGACGACATGCGGTCTAACTATGGCTACACCTTC; CDR3 protein: CASRDDMRSNYGYTF
clone size: NA; D gene: NA; V gene: TRBV18; J gene: TRBJ2-6; CDR3 DNA: TGTGCCAGCTCTCCGGGACGACCATCTGGGGCCAACGTCCTGACTTTC; CDR3 protein: CASSPGRPSGANVLTF
clone size: NA; D gene: NA; V gene: TRBV5-1; J gene: TRBJ2-7; CDR3 DNA: TGCGCCAGCAGGATTGGGATTGGCGGGATCGGGTCCTACGAGCAGTACTTC; CDR3 protein: CASRIGIGGIGSYEQYF
clone size: few; D gene: NA; V gene: TRBV11-2; J gene: TRBJ1-1; CDR3 DNA: TGTGCCAGCAACTATCAGGGCGGCACTGAAGCTTTCTTT; CDR3 protein: CASNYQGGTEAFF
clone size: NA; D gene: TRBD2; V gene: TRBV19; J gene: TRBJ2-7; CDR3 DNA: TGTGCCAGTCCCCAGGGTTCGCGGGGCGGGAGAAGTTACTACGAGCAGTACTTC; CDR3 protein: CASPQGSRGGRSYYEQYF
clone size: NA; D gene: NA; V gene: TRBV4-1; J gene: TRBJ1-2; CDR3 DNA: TGCGCCAGCAGCCAAGATTTACGAGTAAACTATGGCTACACCTTC; CDR3 protein: CASSQDLRVNYGYTF
clone size: NA; D gene: NA; V gene: TRBV30; J gene: TRBJ1-6; CDR3 DNA: TGTGCCTGGAGTGGCGATAAGGATTCACCCCTCCACTTT; CDR3 protein: CAWSGDKDSPLHF
clone size: few; D gene: TRBD1; V gene: TRBV18; J gene: TRBJ1-2; CDR3 DNA: TGTGCCAGCTCCCCGATAGGGACAGGCTATGGCTACACCTTC; CDR3 protein: CASSPIGTGYGYTF
clone size: once; D gene: NA; V gene: TRBV19; J gene: TRBJ2-4; CDR3 DNA: TGTGCCAGTAGTATAGATCTCCAGAGGCCCAAAAACATTCAGTACTTC; CDR3 protein: CASSIDLQRPKNIQYF
clone size: NA; D gene: NA; V gene: TRBV9; J gene: TRBJ1-4; CDR3 DNA: TGTGCCAGCAGCGTAGGAGAGGGTGAAAAACTGTTTTTT; CDR3 protein: CASSVGEGEKLFF
clone size: few; D gene: NA; V gene: TRBV14; J gene: TRBJ1-1; CDR3 DNA: TGTGCCAGCAGCCCCGGACGAGGTTCTGATGAAGCTTTCTTT; CDR3 protein: CASSPGRGSDEAFF
clone size: NA; D gene: NA; V gene: TRBV1; J gene: TRBJ2-5; CDR3 DNA: TGCACCAGCAGCCAGGACCGAATAGGGCAAGAGACCCAGTACTTC; CDR3 protein: CTSSQDRIGQETQYF
clone size: NA; D gene: NA; V gene: TRBV18; J gene: TRBJ2-5; CDR3 DNA: TGTGCCAGCTCACCGAATAGCTCAGCGAGGGAGACCCAGTACTTC; CDR3 protein: CASSPNSSARETQYF
clone size: NA; D gene: NA; V gene: TRBV27; J gene: TRBJ1-1; CDR3 DNA: TGTGCCAGCAGTTTGGGTCAGGCGAGCCTGAACACTGAAGCTTTCTTT; CDR3 protein: CASSLGQASLNTEAFF
clone size: NA; D gene: TRBD2; V gene: TRBV30; J gene: TRBJ2-3; CDR3 DNA: TGTGCCTGGACCCCGTCTCTAGCGGGGACAGATACGCAGTATTTT; CDR3 protein: CAWTPSLAGTDTQYF
clone size: NA; D gene: TRBD1; V gene: TRBV30; J gene: TRBJ1-1; CDR3 DNA: TGTGCCTGGAGTGTAGGTCGACAGGGTGAAGCTTTCTTT; CDR3 protein: CAWSVGRQGEAFF
clone size: NA; D gene: NA; V gene: TRBV5-1; J gene: TRBJ2-7; CDR3 DNA: TGCGCCAGCAGCACATCCAGGGGATCCTACGAGCAGTACTTC; CDR3 protein: CASSTSRGSYEQYF
clone size: NA; D gene: NA; V gene: TRBV25-1; J gene: TRBJ2-2; CDR3 DNA: TGTGCCAGCAGTGATGGGCAGGGTTTCTACAGCGGGGAGCTGTTTTTT; CDR3 protein: CASSDGQGFYSGELFF
clone size: NA; D gene: NA; V gene: TRBV6-5; J gene: TRBJ2-1; CDR3 DNA: TGTGCCAGCAAGCACCCGGACGGATTCAATGAGCAGTTCTTC; CDR3 protein: CASKHPDGFNEQFF
clone size: NA; D gene: NA; V gene: TRBV6-6; J gene: TRBJ2-2; CDR3 DNA: TGTGCCAGCATCGGAACCGGGGAGCTGTTTTTT; CDR3 protein: CASIGTGELFF
clone size: NA; D gene: NA; V gene: TRBV6-5; J gene: TRBJ1-3; CDR3 DNA: TGTGCCAGCAGTCCACAGGGAAAACCAAACACCATATATTTT; CDR3 protein: CASSPQGKPNTIYF
clone size: once; D gene: NA; V gene: TRBV28; J gene: TRBJ2-6; CDR3 DNA: TGTGCCAGCAGCCCCTCGAGGGGCTCTGGGGCCAACGTCCTGACTTTC; CDR3 protein: CASSPSRGSGANVLTF
clone size: NA; D gene: NA; V gene: TRBV11-1; J gene: TRBJ2-7; CDR3 DNA: TGTGCCAGCAGCTTAGGAGGGCCGGTCTACGAGCAGTACTTC; CDR3 protein: CASSLGGPVYEQYF
clone size: once; D gene: NA; V gene: TRBV6-5; J gene: TRBJ1-3; CDR3 DNA: TGTGCCAGCAGTTACAAAGGGGGATCTGGAAACACCATATATTTT; CDR3 protein: CASSYKGGSGNTIYF
clone size: once; D gene: NA; V gene: TRBV7-3; J gene: TRBJ2-5; CDR3 DNA: TGTGCCAGCAGCCCCCTAGGGGGGACCCAGTACTTC; CDR3 protein: CASSPLGGTQYF
clone size: NA; D gene: NA; V gene: TRBV14; J gene: TRBJ2-5; CDR3 DNA: TGTGCCAGCAGCCAAGTTGGGGGAGTGAGGACCCAGTACTTC; CDR3 protein: CASSQVGGVRTQYF
clone size: NA; D gene: NA; V gene: TRBV7-9; J gene: TRBJ2-1; CDR3 DNA: TGTGCCAGCAGCTTAGTTGCCTACAATGAGCAGTTCTTC; CDR3 protein: CASSLVAYNEQFF
clone size: NA; D gene: TRBD2; V gene: TRBV30; J gene: TRBJ2-1; CDR3 DNA: TGTGCCTGGGGAATGGGACTAGCGCGCAATGAGCAGTTCTTC; CDR3 protein: CAWGMGLARNEQFF
clone size: NA; D gene: TRBD1; V gene: TRBV14; J gene: TRBJ1-1; CDR3 DNA: TGTGCCAGCAGCCAATGGACAGGGGGCGCGGCTTTCTTT; CDR3 protein: CASSQWTGGAAFF
clone size: NA; D gene: TRBD1; V gene: TRBV5-5; J gene: TRBJ1-1; CDR3 DNA: TGTGCCAGCAGCACCTGGACAGGCCTAGAAGCTTTCTTT; CDR3 protein: CASSTWTGLEAFF
clone size: NA; D gene: TRBD2; V gene: TRBV5-1; J gene: TRBJ2-3; CDR3 DNA: TGCGCCAGCAGCCGGACTAGCGGCCCGGTGCATACGCAGTATTTT; CDR3 protein: CASSRTSGPVHTQYF
clone size: NA; D gene: NA; V gene: TRBV20-1; J gene: TRBJ2-3; CDR3 DNA: TGCAGTCGCTTCCAGGGGGATACGCAGTATTTT; CDR3 protein: CSRFQGDTQYF